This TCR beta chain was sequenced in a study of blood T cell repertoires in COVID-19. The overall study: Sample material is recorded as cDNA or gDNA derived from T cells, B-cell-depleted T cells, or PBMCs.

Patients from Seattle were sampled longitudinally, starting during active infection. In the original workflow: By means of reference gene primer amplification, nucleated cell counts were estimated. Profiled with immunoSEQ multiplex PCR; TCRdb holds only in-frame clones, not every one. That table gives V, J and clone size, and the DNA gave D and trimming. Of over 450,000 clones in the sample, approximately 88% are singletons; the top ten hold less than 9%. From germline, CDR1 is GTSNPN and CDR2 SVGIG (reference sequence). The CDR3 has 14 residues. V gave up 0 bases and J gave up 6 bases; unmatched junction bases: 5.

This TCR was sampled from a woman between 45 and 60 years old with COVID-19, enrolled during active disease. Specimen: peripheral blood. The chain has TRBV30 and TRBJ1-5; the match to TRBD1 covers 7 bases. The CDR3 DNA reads TGTGCCTGGAGTGTAAGAGGGGGCGCTCAGCCCCAGCATTTT. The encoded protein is CAWSVRGGAQPQHF.